This TCR beta chain is drawn from a study of blood T cell repertoires in COVID-19. Study overall: Collection of acute and convalescent COVID-19 samples took place in the United States, Italy and Spain.

CDR1 is SGHNT and CDR2 is YYREEE in the germline V gene (reference sequence). V lost 4 bases and J lost 9, with 8 bases in between. The CDR3 extends over 10 amino acids. Libraries were prepared by immunoSEQ multiplex PCR; TCRdb keeps only in-frame clonotypes and omits some of them. The repertoire consists of tens of thousands of clones, with about 88% occurring once and the leading ten covering about 12%. The chain joins TRBV5-4 to TRBJ2-7, with a tentative D call TRBD1 (5 bases). The TCR originated in a human donor in a cohort sampled during active COVID-19. Sequenced: peripheral blood. The CDR3 spells CASSRDRQYF. CDR3 in DNA: TGTGCCAGCAGCCGAGACAGGCAGTACTTC.